The 25 T cell receptor beta chains listed next were all sequenced from one sample in a study of blood T cells in healthy people across ages. The authors ran a second PCR of 7 to 11 cycles using a sample-barcoded 5' primer and a J-beta primer mix. TCRdb called the 5' RACE reads again in MiXCR, with one record for every CDR3 protein. Of under 2,000,000 distinct CDR3 sequences listed, about 50% are singletons. The sequenced sample consisted of blood. The receptors come from a middle-aged woman in good health.

This clonotype has more than one count but fewer than ten. The chain has TRBV11-2 and TRBJ1-1; TRBD1 aligns across 9 bases. V lost 6 bases to trimming and J lost 6 bases; unmatched junction nucleotides: 14. Looked up from germline, CDR1 is SGHAT and CDR2 is FQNNGV. The CDR3 runs to 16 residues. The CDR3 coding sequence is TGTGCCAGCAGAATCCCCGGAAGGGACAGGGTGGCTGAAGCTTTCTTT. Amino acid sequence: CASRIPGRDRVAEAFF. Supplemented by reference TRBV11-2 and TRBJ1-1, the full variable domain reads EAGVAQSPRYKIIEKRQSVAFWCNPISGHATLYWYQQILGQGPKLLIQFQNNGVVDDSQLPKDRFSAERLKGVDSTLKIQPAKLEDSAVYLCASRIPGRDRVAEAFFGQGTRLTVV.

In its sample, this clonotype was seen a few times. The chain recombines TRBV20-1 with TRBJ2-4; D is ambiguous. The last part of the DNA fits TRBJ2-7 better; the J call may be wrong. This CDR3 has 13 amino acids. Germline CDR1 is DFQATT and CDR2 is SNEGSKA (reference sequence). The CDR3 loop reads CSARAEYSYEQYF. The CDR3 DNA sequence: TGCAGTGCTAGAGCGGAGTATTCCTACGAGCAGTACTTC.

A few counts support this clonotype. J is TRBJ2-5 and V is TRBV11-2; D may be TRBD1 (6 bases). V was pared by 0 bases and J by 5 bases, with 16 bases between. The CDR3 is made up of 16 amino acids. Germline values: CDR1 SGHAT, CDR2 FQNNGV. The CDR3 nucleotides read TGTGCCAGCAGCTTAGATTTAAACAGGGTTATGGAGACCCAGTACTTC. Its translation: CASSLDLNRVMETQYF.

This chain connects TRBV11-1 to TRBJ2-1; D may be TRBD1 or TRBD2 (5 bases each). CDR3 length: 14 residues. The germline gives CDR1 SGHAT, CDR2 FQDESV (reference sequence). V lost 0 bases and J 7 bases, leaving 10 bases between the germline ends. CDR3 in amino acids: CASSLAGRINEQFF. The CDR3 nucleotides read TGTGCCAGCAGCTTAGCGGGACGAATAAATGAGCAGTTCTTC. The whole variable domain, remainder taken from reference TRBV11-1 and TRBJ2-1, is EAEVAQSPRYKITEKSQAVAFWCDPISGHATLYWYRQILGQGPELLVQFQDESVVDDSQLPKDRFSAERLKGVDSTLKIQPAELGDSAMYLCASSLAGRINEQFFGPGTRLTVL.

This clonotype was observed a handful of times. The chain combines TRBV4-3 with TRBJ1-2; 11 bases agree with TRBD1. The ends lost 0 bases at V and 8 bases at J; junction bases unmatched: 8. CDR3 length: 16 residues. Germline loops: CDR1 LGHNA, CDR2 YSLEER. CDR3 in amino acids: CASSQDRGQGAEGYTF. For the CDR3, the DNA is TGCGCCAGCAGCCAAGATCGAGGACAGGGGGCTGAAGGCTACACCTTC.

Concerning this clonotype itself: The junction differs from germline at one of its ends, possibly a read error. The chain has TRBV7-9 and TRBJ2-5; D might be TRBD1 or TRBD2, each matching 5 bases. The CDR3 spans 14 residues. Per the germline V gene, CDR1 is SEHNR and CDR2 is FQNEAQ (reference sequence). The CDR3 is CASSLLRDQEAQYF. CDR3 sequence (DNA): TGTGCCAGCAGCTTACTGAGGGACCAAGAGGCCCAGTACTTC.

The chain employs TRBV2 and TRBJ2-3; tentatively, D is TRBD2 (7 bases). The CDR3 loop spans 17 amino acids. The ends were cut back, 5 bases at V and 4 bases at J, with 22 bases in the middle. Germline V gene data show CDR1 as SNHLY and CDR2 as FYNNEI. The CDR3 nucleotides read TGTGCCAGCAGTCCGCTGTCGGGGGGCCAAGCGGCAGATACGCAGTATTTT. This translates into CASSPLSGGQAADTQYF.

The J gene is TRBJ2-7, the V gene TRBV9, with 9 bases aligning to TRBD2. The V gene's germline CDR1 is SGDLS and CDR2 YYNGEE. The CDR3 has 16 amino acids. Trimming at V came to 3 bases and at J to 0 bases, leaving 7 bases not matched to a gene. DNA of the CDR3: TGTGCCAGCAGCGAATTTCTAGCGGGGTGCTCCTACGAGCAGTACTTC. Translation: CASSEFLAGCSYEQYF.

Notes on this clonotype: At one end the junction does not follow the germline gene, possibly because of a read error. This chain connects TRBV4-3 to TRBJ1-6, with D maybe TRBD1 (5 bases). Germline loops: CDR1 LGHNA, CDR2 YSLEER. The CDR3 contains 15 residues. The DNA for the CDR3 is TGCGCCAGCGGCCAAGAACAGTGGGGGAATTCACCCCTCCACTTT. Its translation: CASGQEQWGNSPLHF.

The J gene is TRBJ1-2, the V gene TRBV2; no definite D call. Germline lookup yields CDR1 SNHLY and CDR2 FYNNEI. This CDR3 is built from 13 residues. Trimming removed 1 base from V and 5 bases from J, with 8 bases in between. This CDR3 is CASSEVQTYGYTF. The CDR3 DNA is TGTGCCAGCAGTGAAGTGCAGACTTATGGCTACACCTTC.

This chain uses TRBV20-1 with TRBJ2-4; a weak D match, TRBD2 (6 bases). The J call is in doubt because the DNA end fits TRBJ2-7 better. This CDR3 spans 13 amino acids. Germline V gene lookup returns CDR1 DFQATT and CDR2 SNEGSKA (reference sequence). CDR3: CSAGSGVGNEQYF. CDR3 nucleotides: TGCAGTGCCGGATCGGGGGTAGGCAACGAGCAGTACTTC.

This clonotype was observed a few times. The chain uses TRBV29-1 and TRBJ2-5, with 10 bases matching TRBD1. V gave up 5 bases and J gave up 5 bases; unmatched junction bases: 5. The V gene's germline CDR1 is SQVTM and CDR2 ANQGSEA. The CDR3 consists of 13 residues. This chain's CDR3 is CSVLTGGGETQYF. CDR3 coding DNA: TGCAGCGTTTTGACAGGGGGCGGGGAGACCCAGTACTTC.

This chain joins TRBV7-2 and TRBJ2-3; 7 bases are a match to TRBD2. Germline CDR1 reads SGHTA; CDR2 reads FQGNSA. The trim removed 5 bases at V and 3 bases at J, leaving 8 bases unmatched. The CDR3 extends over 15 amino acids. This CDR3 reads CASSPRTRWTDTQYF. The CDR3, as DNA: TGTGCCAGCAGCCCTCGGACTAGGTGGACAGATACGCAGTATTTT.

This clonotype was counted only a few times. The V and J genes are TRBV20-1 and TRBJ1-2; 7 bases are shared with TRBD1. Germline V lookup: CDR1 DFQATT, CDR2 SNEGSKA (reference sequence). V shed 3 bases, J shed 6 bases, and the junction held 13 bases outside the gene matches. The CDR3 contains 15 residues. CDR3 DNA sequence: TGCAGTGCTAGCGCCTTAGGGGGCAATTCGGATGGCTACACCTTC. This encodes CSASALGGNSDGYTF.

The chain has TRBV12-3 or TRBV12-4 and TRBJ1-2, with D maybe TRBD1 (6 bases). V was cut by 6 bases and J by 4 bases, with 12 bases left in between. CDR3 length equals 13 residues. CDR3 in DNA: TGTGCCAGCAGACACAGGGCCTCCTATGGCTACACCTTC. This codes for CASRHRASYGYTF.

This clonotype was seen a handful of times. The genes are TRBV20-1 and TRBJ2-3; TRBD1 aligns across 11 bases. This CDR3 is 16 amino acids long. Germline-derived CDR1 and CDR2 are DFQATT and SNEGSKA (reference sequence). V lost 5 bases to trimming and J lost 4 bases; unmatched junction nucleotides: 11. For the CDR3, the DNA is TGCAGTGCTCCAGTTCCTGGACAGGGGGCCGCAGATACGCAGTATTTT. It codes for CSAPVPGQGAADTQYF.

The rearrangement links TRBV27 to TRBJ2-7, with D possibly matching TRBD1 (5 bases). V was clipped by 1 base and J by 2 bases, with 9 bases between them. This CDR3 has 14 residues. Germline CDR1 reads MNHEY; CDR2 reads SMNVEV (reference sequence). The CDR3 DNA follows: TGTGCCAGCAGTTTATACCAGGGAACCTACGAGCAGTACTTC. Translated: CASSLYQGTYEQYF.

The chain combines TRBV6-5 with TRBJ2-4; no clear D gene. V gave up 0 bases and J gave up 1 base, with 13 bases separating them. CDR3 length: 17 residues. Germline V gives CDR1 MNHEY, CDR2 SVGAGI. CDR3 residues: CASSYSSGLPAKNIQYF. CDR3 in DNA: TGTGCCAGCAGTTACTCTTCCGGCCTCCCCGCCAAAAACATTCAGTACTTC.

The chain carries TRBV10-3 and TRBJ2-7; 11 bases agree with TRBD2. This CDR3 is built from 14 residues. V shed 6 bases and J 6 bases; nucleotides not matched to a gene: 7. Germline V gene data show CDR1 as ENHRY and CDR2 as SYGVKD. CDR3 loop: CAIRASGRYGEQYF. The CDR3 region has the DNA TGTGCCATCAGAGCTAGCGGGAGGTATGGCGAGCAGTACTTC.

This clonotype was counted a few times. The chain links TRBV11-2 to TRBJ2-7; tentative D call: TRBD1 (6 bases). Per germline, CDR1 SGHAT and CDR2 FQNNGV. The CDR3 covers 16 residues. The ends were cut back, 5 bases at V and 5 bases at J, with 22 bases in the middle. As DNA, the CDR3 is TGTGCCAGCAGCCCCCCGACAGGATACCCTCTCCACGAGCAGTACTTC. Amino acid sequence: CASSPPTGYPLHEQYF.

The V and J genes are TRBV7-8 and TRBJ2-7, with D possibly matching TRBD1 (5 bases). CDR3 size: 14 residues. CDR1 and CDR2 (germline): SGHVS, FQNEAQ. With 2 bases removed from V and 10 bases from J, the gap between germline ends came to 18 bases. The CDR3: CASSLTTVQEAQYF. In DNA form, the CDR3 reads TGTGCCAGCAGCTTAACGACAGTGCAAGAGGCCCAGTACTTC.

This clonotype appeared a few times. The chain carries TRBV28 and TRBJ2-5; D remains ambiguous. Germline CDR1 MDHEN, CDR2 SYDVKM. V lost 8 bases, J lost 4 bases, and 17 bases lay in between. The CDR3 spans 14 residues. The CDR3 loop is CASGFDSSVETQYF. The CDR3 DNA is TGTGCCAGCGGCTTCGATTCGAGTGTAGAGACCCAGTACTTC.

The J gene is TRBJ1-2, the V gene TRBV20-1; TRBD1 matches at 7 bases. Germline V lookup: CDR1 DFQATT, CDR2 SNEGSKA (reference sequence). This CDR3 has 13 residues. The junction had 10 bases not matched to a gene; V was cut back by 6 bases and J by 6 bases. The CDR3: CSAQTGIGDGYTF. The CDR3 DNA sequence: TGCAGTGCCCAGACAGGGATAGGGGATGGCTACACCTTC.

V gene TRBV10-2 combines with J gene TRBJ1-5, with TRBD1 matching 8 bases. Germline CDR1 WSHSY, CDR2 SAAADI. The length of the CDR3 is 16 residues. The CDR3 nucleotides read TGCGGAATTAAAGGACAGGGACTGGGCTGCAATCAGCCCCAGCATTTT. Its translation is CGIKGQGLGCNQPQHF.

A single count supports this clonotype. V is TRBV28 and J is TRBJ1-4; D is uncertain. The CDR3 runs to 17 residues. Trimming cost V 7 bases and J 7 bases, with 25 bases left between them. Germline CDR1 MDHEN, CDR2 SYDVKM. The DNA of the CDR3 is TGTGCCAGCACCTTATTATTACCGGGTACTAGCGGTGAAAAACTGTTTTTT. Residues: CASTLLLPGTSGEKLFF.